The rows below give T cell receptor beta chains drawn from one sample of a study of PD-L1 blockade in urothelial cancer. The data were produced by immunoSEQ multiplex PCR, yet TCRdb's version contains in-frame clones alone and is incomplete. The table includes 60,000 to 85,000 clones, about nine tenths detected once. Sequencing used PBMCs, obtained around atezolizumab (anti-PD-L1) treatment. Source of these receptors: an older woman with urothelial cancer. The conserved cysteine and the conserved F or W are not part of the CDR3 here. Fields, in order: J gene, V gene, D gene, CDR3 protein. A D gene is named only where the DNA matches it firmly.

TRBJ2-1 | TRBV4-3 | - | ASSHLAKGVRHEQF
TRBJ1-5 | TRBV7-6 | TRBD1 | ASSLRQGGQPQH
TRBJ2-1 | TRBV14 | TRBD2 | ASSQELAAYNEQF
TRBJ2-7 | TRBV7-7 | - | ASSPLYEQY
TRBJ2-3 | TRBV5-1 | TRBD1 | ASSDPRQGATDTQY
TRBJ2-1 | TRBV4-2 | TRBD2 | ASSQGDIAGGPYNEQF
TRBJ2-1 | TRBV2 | - | ASTWQGNNEQF
TRBJ2-1 | TRBV5-1 | TRBD2 | ASSTGLKLAGAYNEQF
TRBJ2-2 | TRBV19 | TRBD1 | ASSILRGPTGELF
TRBJ1-2 | TRBV28 | TRBD1 | ASSRQGAIYGYT
TRBJ1-1 | TRBV6-1 | TRBD1 | ASSVQGDTEAF
TRBJ2-6 | TRBV30 | - | AWSLGQRVYPSGANVLT
TRBJ2-7 | TRBV29-1 | TRBD2 | SGGDYAYEQY
TRBJ2-5 | TRBV7-9 | TRBD2 | ASSLGTSFMIETQY
TRBJ1-1 | TRBV7-9 | TRBD1 | ASSHHGTGDAEAF
TRBJ2-2 | TRBV4-1 | TRBD1 | ASSPSGTEVTGELF
TRBJ2-3 | TRBV5-1 | TRBD1 | ASSQDREADTQY
TRBJ2-1 | TRBV29-1 | - | SVSIRGGGEQF
TRBJ2-7 | TRBV4-1 | TRBD1 | ASSQTGARDEQY
TRBJ1-2 | TRBV4-1 | - | ASSQSWGGAVGYT
TRBJ2-5 | TRBV4-2 | TRBD2 | ASSQEDSGGAGETQY
TRBJ2-7 | TRBV10-3 | TRBD2 | AISESSGTEEQY
TRBJ2-7 | TRBV7-8 | TRBD2 | ASSFGGRAISEQY
TRBJ1-3 | TRBV7-9 | - | ASSLWGGSGNTIY
TRBJ2-2 | TRBV11-2 | - | ASSLVLGWTAHTGELF
TRBJ1-1 | TRBV6-6 | - | ASSYSKSGGTEAF
TRBJ2-7 | TRBV5-1 | - | ASSLGAGETYEQY
TRBJ1-2 | TRBV7-9 | - | ASSLSPTLSGYT
TRBJ1-2 | TRBV4-1 | - | ASSQAQGRYDGYT
TRBJ2-3 | TRBV7-2 | TRBD2 | ASSFSGGAWADTQY
TRBJ2-1 | TRBV20-1 | - | SAFHLEVRF
TRBJ2-7 | TRBV29-1 | - | SGGWSYEQY
TRBJ2-7 | TRBV19 | TRBD2 | ASSIRTSGTTSYEQY
TRBJ1-3 | TRBV4-1 | - | ASSQDQERSSPIY
TRBJ1-4 | TRBV9 | - | ASSQQGLNEKLF
TRBJ2-7 | TRBV7-2 | - | ASSSDSTYEQY
TRBJ2-7 | TRBV5-1 | - | ASSLDGSGLGYEQY
TRBJ2-7 | TRBV5-1 | - | ASSLGSSGVSYEQY
TRBJ2-6 | TRBV30 | - | AWSRLGTYSGANVLT
TRBJ1-5 | TRBV15 | - | ATSRGQGNQPQH
TRBJ2-2 | TRBV19 | - | ASSISVHTGNTGELF
TRBJ1-2 | TRBV21-1 | - | ASSGRQGGYT
TRBJ2-7 | TRBV2 | - | ASSPTVNYEQY
TRBJ1-1 | TRBV15 | - | ATSRGNDSAPNTEAF
TRBJ2-2 | TRBV6-6 | - | ASSARSTGELF
TRBJ1-6 | TRBV27 | TRBD1 | ASSSGTGGNSPLH
TRBJ1-3 | TRBV5-1 | - | ASSAGGERNTIY
TRBJ1-1 | TRBV11-2 | - | ASSADRMNTEAF
TRBJ2-3 | TRBV4-3 | TRBD2 | ASSQLAGSTDTQY
TRBJ2-5 | TRBV5-1 | TRBD2 | ASSLVSGGSETQY
TRBJ1-3 | TRBV7-3 | - | ASSSRRGETGNTIY
TRBJ2-6 | TRBV5-6 | TRBD1 | ASSLSWAGGAGANVLT